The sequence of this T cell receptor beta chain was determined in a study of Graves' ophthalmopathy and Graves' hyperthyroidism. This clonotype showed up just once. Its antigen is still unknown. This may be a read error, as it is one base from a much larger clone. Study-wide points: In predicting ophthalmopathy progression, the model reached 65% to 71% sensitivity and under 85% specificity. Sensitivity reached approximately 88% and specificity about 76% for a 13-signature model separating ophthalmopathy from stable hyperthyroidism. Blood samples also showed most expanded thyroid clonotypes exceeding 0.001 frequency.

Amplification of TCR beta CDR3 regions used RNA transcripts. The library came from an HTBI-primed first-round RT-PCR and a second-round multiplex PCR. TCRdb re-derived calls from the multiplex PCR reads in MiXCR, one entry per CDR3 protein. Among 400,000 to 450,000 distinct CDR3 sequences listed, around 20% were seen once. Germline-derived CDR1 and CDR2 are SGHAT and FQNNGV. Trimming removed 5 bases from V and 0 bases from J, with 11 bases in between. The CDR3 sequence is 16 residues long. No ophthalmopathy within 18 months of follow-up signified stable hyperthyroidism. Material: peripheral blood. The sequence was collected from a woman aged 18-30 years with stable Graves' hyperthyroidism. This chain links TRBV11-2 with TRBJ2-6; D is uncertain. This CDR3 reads CASSPDGSSGANVLTF. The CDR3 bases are TGTGCCAGCAGCCCGGACGGTAGCTCTGGGGCCAACGTCCTGACTTTC.